This T cell receptor (beta chain) was captured in a study of T cells after yellow fever vaccination. Trimming removed 2 bases at V and 4 bases at J, with 10 bases between. The CDR3 length is 14 residues. Germline V gives CDR1 SGHTA, CDR2 FQGTGA. Study-wide results and caveats: Detected again after the booster were most primary-vaccination clones, at nearly 97% CD4 and 80% to 90% CD8.

One entry per CDR3 protein, called by TCRdb with MiXCR from the 5' RACE reads. This table has about 300,000 distinct CDR3 sequences, 8.7% appearing once. To note about this clonotype: Its antigen is still unknown.

The sample was CD4+ T cells sorted from PBMCs, taken 5 days after the yellow fever booster vaccination. This receptor was taken from a young man who received the YFV17D yellow fever vaccine. J is TRBJ2-3 and V is TRBV7-3, with a tentative D call TRBD2 (6 bases). CDR3: CASSLQAGPDTQYF. CDR3 bases: TGTGCCAGCAGCTTACAGGCGGGGCCAGATACGCAGTATTTT.